A single sample gave rise to the 3 T cell receptor beta chains below, sequenced in a study of CD8 T cells in Susac syndrome. A quantity of roughly 0.5 to 1 ug RNA underwent reverse transcription using random hexamers. From the immunoSEQ multiplex PCR reads, TCRdb called clonotypes with MiXCR, one entry per CDR3 protein. Among around 140,000 distinct CDR3 sequences listed, around 95% were seen once. The sample was CD4+ T cells from PBMCs. The source is a human donor with Susac syndrome.

This rearrangement joins TRBV7-2 to TRBJ2-1, with TRBD2 matching 10 bases. This CDR3 has 16 amino acids. Germline-derived CDR1 and CDR2 are SGHTA and FQGNSA. The V gene end was trimmed by 3 bases and the J gene end by 9 bases; junction bases not matched to a gene: 11. The CDR3 DNA reads TGTGCCAGCAGCTTTCTGCGAAGCGGGAGGGCAGGTGAGCAGTTCTTC. Its translation: CASSFLRSGRAGEQFF.

The gene calls are TRBV4-1 and TRBJ1-2, with TRBD1 matching 9 bases. With V trimmed by 1 base and J by 3 bases, 6 bases remained unmatched. Germline lookup yields CDR1 MGHRA and CDR2 YSYEKL. The CDR3 is made up of 16 amino acids. This CDR3 reads CASSQGRQGGYYGYTF. In nucleotides, the CDR3 is TGCGCCAGCAGCCAAGGCAGACAGGGGGGCTACTATGGCTACACCTTC.

This sequence joins TRBV7-9 and TRBJ1-5; no clear D gene. Germline loops: CDR1 SEHNR, CDR2 FQNEAQ (reference sequence). Trimming removed 8 bases from V and 4 bases from J, with 18 bases in between. This CDR3 comprises 15 residues. The CDR3 coding sequence is TGTGCCAGCCGAACCCCATGTCCGGGTAATCAGCCCCAGCATTTT. It is translated as CASRTPCPGNQPQHF.